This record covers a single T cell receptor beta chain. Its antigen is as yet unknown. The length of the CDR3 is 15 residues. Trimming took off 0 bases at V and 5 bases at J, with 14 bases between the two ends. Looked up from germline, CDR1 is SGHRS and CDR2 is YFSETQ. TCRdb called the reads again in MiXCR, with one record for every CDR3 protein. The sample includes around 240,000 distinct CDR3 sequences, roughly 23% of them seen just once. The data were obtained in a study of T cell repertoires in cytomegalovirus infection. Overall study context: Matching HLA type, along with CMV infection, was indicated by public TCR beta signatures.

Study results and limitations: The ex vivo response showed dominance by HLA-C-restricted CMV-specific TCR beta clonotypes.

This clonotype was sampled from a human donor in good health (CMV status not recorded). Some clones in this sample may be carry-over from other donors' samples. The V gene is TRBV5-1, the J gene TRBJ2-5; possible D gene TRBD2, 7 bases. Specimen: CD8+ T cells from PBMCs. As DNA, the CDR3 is TGCGCCAGCAGCTTGGATGGCGGGGGCTTGGAGACCCAGTACTTC. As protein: CASSLDGGGLETQYF.